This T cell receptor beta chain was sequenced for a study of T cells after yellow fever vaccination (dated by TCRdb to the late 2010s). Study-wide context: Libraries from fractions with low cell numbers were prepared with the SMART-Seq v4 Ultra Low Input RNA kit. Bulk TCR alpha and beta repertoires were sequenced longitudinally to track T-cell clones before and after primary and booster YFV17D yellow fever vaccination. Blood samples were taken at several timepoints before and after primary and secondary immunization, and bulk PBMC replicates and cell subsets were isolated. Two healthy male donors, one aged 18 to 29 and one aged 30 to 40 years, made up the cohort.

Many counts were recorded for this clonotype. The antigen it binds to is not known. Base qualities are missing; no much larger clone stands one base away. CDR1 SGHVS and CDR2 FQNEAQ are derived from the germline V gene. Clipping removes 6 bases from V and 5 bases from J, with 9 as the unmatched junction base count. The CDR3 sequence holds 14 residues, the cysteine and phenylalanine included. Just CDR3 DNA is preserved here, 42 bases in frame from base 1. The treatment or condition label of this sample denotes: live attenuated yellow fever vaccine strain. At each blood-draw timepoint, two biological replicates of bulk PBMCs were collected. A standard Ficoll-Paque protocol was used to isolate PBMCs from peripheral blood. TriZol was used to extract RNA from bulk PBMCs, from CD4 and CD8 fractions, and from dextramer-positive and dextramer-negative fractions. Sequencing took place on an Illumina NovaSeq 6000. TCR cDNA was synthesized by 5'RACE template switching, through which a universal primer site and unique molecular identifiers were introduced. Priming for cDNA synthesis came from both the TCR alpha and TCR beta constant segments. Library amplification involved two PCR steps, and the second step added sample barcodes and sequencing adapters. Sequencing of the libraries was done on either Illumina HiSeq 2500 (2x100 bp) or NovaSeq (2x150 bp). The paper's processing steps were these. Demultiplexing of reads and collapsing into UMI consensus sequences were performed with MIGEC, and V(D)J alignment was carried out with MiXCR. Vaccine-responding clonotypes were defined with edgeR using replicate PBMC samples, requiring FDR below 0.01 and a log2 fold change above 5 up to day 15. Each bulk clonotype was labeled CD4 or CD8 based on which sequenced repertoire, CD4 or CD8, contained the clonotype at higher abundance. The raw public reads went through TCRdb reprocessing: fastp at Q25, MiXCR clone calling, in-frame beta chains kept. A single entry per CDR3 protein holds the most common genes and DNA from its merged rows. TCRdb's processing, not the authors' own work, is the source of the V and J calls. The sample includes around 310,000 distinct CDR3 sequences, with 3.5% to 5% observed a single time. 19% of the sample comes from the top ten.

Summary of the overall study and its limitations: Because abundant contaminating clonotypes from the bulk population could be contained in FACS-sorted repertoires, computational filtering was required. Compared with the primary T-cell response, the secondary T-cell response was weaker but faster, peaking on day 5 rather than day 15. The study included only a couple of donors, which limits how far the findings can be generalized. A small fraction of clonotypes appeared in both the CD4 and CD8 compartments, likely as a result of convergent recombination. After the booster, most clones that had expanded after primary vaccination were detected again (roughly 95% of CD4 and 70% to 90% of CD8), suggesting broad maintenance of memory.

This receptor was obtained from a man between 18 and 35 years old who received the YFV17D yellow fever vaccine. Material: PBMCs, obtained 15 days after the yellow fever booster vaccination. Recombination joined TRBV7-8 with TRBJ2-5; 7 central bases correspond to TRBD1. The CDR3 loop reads CASSPDRARETQYF. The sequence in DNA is TGTGCCAGCAGTCCTGACAGGGCTCGGGAGACCCAGTACTTC.